This TCR beta chain comes out of a study of post-analysis software for immune sequencing data. General study findings and limits: Comparison of patients with controls showed 4 to 6 TRBV segments more frequent in patients, TRBV5-6, TRBV5-1 and TRBV20-1 among them.

Every TCR beta cDNA library bore unique molecular identifiers. TCRdb reprocessed the PCR reads via MiXCR and lists one record per CDR3 protein. The table includes hundreds of thousands of distinct CDR3 sequences, about 57% detected once. The germline V gene has CDR1 ENHRY and CDR2 SYGVKD. The length of the CDR3 is 15 residues. V lost 6 bases to trimming and J lost 0 bases, with 12 bases between them. A remark on this clonotype: No antigen is known for it.

This TCR was sampled from a girl between 10 and 17 years old with multiple sclerosis. V is TRBV10-3 and J is TRBJ2-1, with D maybe TRBD2 (6 bases). The specimen was blood. The CDR3 nucleotides are TGTGCCATCAGCCGGGGGAGTCCCTCCTACAATGAGCAGTTCTTC. Its translation is CAISRGSPSYNEQFF.